Listed here are 30 T cell receptor beta chains from one sample, sequenced in a study of blood T cell repertoires in COVID-19. Clones were read by immunoSEQ multiplex PCR, and TCRdb kept only the in-frame ones, dropping some. The repertoire includes a few hundred thousand clones, around 90% of them detected once, and about 3% sits in the top ten. Sequences were obtained from PBMCs or T cells enriched from blood (not recorded which). The origin of the receptors is a woman between 50 and 59 years old who had recovered from COVID-19.

This clone has just a few counts. This CDR3 is also generated by other DNA sequences in the sample. V and J are TRBV5-1 and TRBJ2-3; 7 nucleotides align to TRBD1. Germline CDR1 SGHRS, CDR2 YFSETQ. CDR3 size: 14 residues. Germline trimming cut 0 bases from V and 2 bases from J; bases unmatched to any gene: 0. CDR3 DNA sequence: TGCGCCAGCAGCTTGGAGGGGGCCACAGATACGCAGTATTTT. This translates into CASSLEGATDTQYF.

J is TRBJ2-7 and V is TRBV19, with 10 bases that match TRBD2. The V gene end was trimmed by 5 bases and the J gene end by 2 bases; junction bases not matched to a gene: 6. CDR1 and CDR2 from the germline V gene are LNHDA and SQIVND (reference sequence). This CDR3 has 15 residues. The CDR3 DNA sequence: TGTGCCAGTAGTTTCAGCGGGAGGGCCCCCTACGAGCAGTACTTC. This translates into CASSFSGRAPYEQYF.

This clone was detected only a few times. The chain couples TRBV5-1 to TRBJ1-4; D remains ambiguous. Trimming cost V 0 bases and J 8 bases, with 11 bases left between them. Germline V gene sequence: CDR1 SGHRS, CDR2 YFSETQ. The CDR3 is 14 residues long. The DNA of the CDR3 is TGCGCCAGCAGCTTGGGGCCCGAATCCGAAAAACTGTTTTTT. Protein: CASSLGPESEKLFF.

The V call is TRBV27, the J call TRBJ2-7; a possible D gene is TRBD1 (5 bases). Germline V lookup: CDR1 MNHEY, CDR2 SMNVEV (reference sequence). This CDR3 comprises 15 residues. V was trimmed by 4 bases and J by 3 bases, leaving 16 bases between them. CDR3 nucleotides: TGTGCCAGCAGTTCCCGACAGAGTCCCTTCTACGAGCAGTACTTC. Translation gives CASSSRQSPFYEQYF.

The chain carries TRBV7-2 and TRBJ2-2, with 8 bases that match TRBD1. With V trimmed by 2 bases and J by 4 bases, 0 bases remained unmatched. Germline V gene lookup returns CDR1 SGHTA and CDR2 FQGNSA. The CDR3 contains 14 residues. The CDR3 coding sequence is TGTGCCAGCAGCTTACAGGGGGCCACCGGGGAGCTGTTTTTT. Amino acids: CASSLQGATGELFF. Filled out from reference TRBV7-2 and TRBJ2-2, the complete variable domain reads GAGVSQSPSNKVTEKGKDVELRCDPISGHTALYWYRQSLGQGLEFLIYFQGNSAPDKSGLPSDRFSAERTGGSVSTLTIQRTQQEDSAVYLCASSLQGATGELFFGEGSRLTVL.

This rearrangement joins TRBV5-8 to TRBJ2-1, with D possibly matching TRBD2 (5 bases). Germline V gives CDR1 SGHTS, CDR2 YDEGEE. V shed 0 bases and J shed 0 bases, with 16 bases lying between them. CDR3 length: 18 amino acids. CDR3 sequence (DNA): TGTGCCAGCAGCTTGGCCAGTCTAGCAGGCAGCTCCTACAATGAGCAGTTCTTC. Translated: CASSLASLAGSSYNEQFF.

J is TRBJ1-2 and V is TRBV5-8; D not certain. The germline gives CDR1 SGHTS, CDR2 YDEGEE. The CDR3 contains 13 residues. V dropped 0 bases and J dropped 7 bases, with 10 bases sitting between them. The CDR3 bases are TGTGCCAGCAGCTTGGACCCCCGAGGTGGCTACACCTTC. Its translation is CASSLDPRGGYTF.

This chain connects TRBV5-4 to TRBJ1-2; possible D gene TRBD1, 6 bases. The CDR3 has 14 amino acids. Trimming took 3 bases from V and 2 from J, leaving 11 bases between them. The germline V gene encodes CDR1 SGHNT and CDR2 YYREEE (reference sequence). DNA of the CDR3: TGTGCCAGCAGCTCTGTAGGGGGAAACTATGGCTACACCTTC. This gives the protein CASSSVGGNYGYTF.

V is TRBV7-9 and J is TRBJ2-6; D is ambiguous. Between the trimmed V and J ends, which lost 2 bases and 2 bases, there was a span of 10 bases. Looked up from germline, CDR1 is SEHNR and CDR2 is FQNEAQ (reference sequence). The CDR3 is 16 amino acids. CDR3 region: CASSLTSGAGANVLTF. CDR3 DNA: TGTGCCAGCAGCTTAACATCAGGCGCTGGGGCCAACGTCCTGACTTTC.

The V and J genes are TRBV19 and TRBJ1-5; weak D call: TRBD1 (6 bases). CDR3 length: 15 residues. V dropped 7 bases and J dropped 0 bases, with 13 bases sitting between them. Germline V gives CDR1 LNHDA, CDR2 SQIVND (reference sequence). CDR3 coding DNA: TGTGCCAGTAAGACAGGACATCCTAGCAATCAGCCCCAGCATTTT. This translates into CASKTGHPSNQPQHF. The whole variable domain, filled in from reference TRBV19 and TRBJ1-5, reads DGGITQSPKYLFRKEGQNVTLSCEQNLNHDAMYWYRQDPGQGLRLIYYSQIVNDFQKGDIAEGYSVSREKKESFPLTVTSAQKNPTAFYLCASKTGHPSNQPQHFGDGTRLSIL.

The gene calls are TRBV19 and TRBJ1-5; TRBD1 aligns across 8 bases. The CDR3 is made up of 17 amino acids. The V and J ends lost 7 bases and 0 bases, in that order; junction bases with no gene match: 11. The germline V gene encodes CDR1 LNHDA and CDR2 SQIVND (reference sequence). CDR3 nucleotides: TGTGCCAGTATGAGCGCGACAGGGGCGACTAGCAATCAGCCCCAGCATTTT. This encodes CASMSATGATSNQPQHF.

V is TRBV19 and J is TRBJ1-5; no firm D call. Trimming took 4 bases from V and 2 from J, leaving 15 bases between them. The germline V gene has CDR1 LNHDA and CDR2 SQIVND (reference sequence). The CDR3 runs to 16 residues. The DNA of the CDR3 is TGTGCCAGTAGTAACGATCTAAAGCGGGGCAATCAGCCCCAGCATTTT. Protein product: CASSNDLKRGNQPQHF.

This chain links TRBV4-2 with TRBJ2-4, with 10 positions matching TRBD2. CDR1 and CDR2 from the germline V gene are LGHNA and YNFKEQ. The V and J ends lost 1 base and 0 bases, in that order; junction bases with no gene match: 12. The CDR3 has 20 residues. The CDR3 region is CASSQVRAGGGRIAKNIQYF. The CDR3 DNA is TGTGCCAGCAGCCAAGTTCGAGCGGGAGGGGGAAGGATAGCCAAAAACATTCAGTACTTC.

This clone was seen just once. The chain uses TRBV14 and TRBJ2-3; a weak D match, TRBD2 (6 bases). The V gene's germline CDR1 is SGHDN and CDR2 FVKESK. Trimming stripped 3 bases from V and 0 bases from J, with 13 bases between. This CDR3 has 16 amino acids. The CDR3 sequence is CASSQRTGGSTDTQYF. The CDR3 DNA follows: TGTGCCAGCAGCCAGCGGACCGGGGGAAGCACAGATACGCAGTATTTT.

This rearrangement joins TRBV7-2 to TRBJ1-6, with a possible D match to TRBD1 (5 bases). CDR3 length: 14 residues. V gave up 5 bases and J gave up 7 bases, with 12 bases separating them. The germline gives CDR1 SGHTA, CDR2 FQGNSA. The CDR3 is CASSPLGGNSPLHF. The CDR3 DNA reads as TGTGCCAGCAGCCCGTTGGGGGGGAATTCACCCCTCCACTTT.

This CDR3 reads CASSLVQDSPYEQYF. The CDR3 DNA sequence: TGCGCCAGCAGCCTCGTTCAGGACTCGCCCTACGAGCAGTACTTC. This rearrangement joins TRBV5-1 to TRBJ2-7; maybe TRBD2 (5 bases). Germline assignment: CDR1 SGHRS and CDR2 YFSETQ. The CDR3 has 15 residues. V was trimmed by 4 bases and J by 2 bases, leaving 16 bases between them. Full variable domain (outside the CDR3, taken from reference TRBV5-1 and TRBJ2-7): KAGVTQTPRYLIKTRGQQVTLSCSPISGHRSVSWYQQTPGQGLQFLFEYFSETQRNKGNFPGRFSGRQFSNSRSEMNVSTLELGDSALYLCASSLVQDSPYEQYFGPGTRLTVT.

The CDR3 reads CASSIRGRGETQYF. Here the CDR3 DNA reads TGTGCCAGCAGCATTAGGGGGAGGGGGGAGACCCAGTACTTC. The chain employs TRBV5-4 and TRBJ2-5, with TRBD2 as a possible D gene (7 bases). This CDR3 spans 14 amino acids. Germline V gene data show CDR1 as SGHNT and CDR2 as YYREEE (reference sequence). V dropped 4 bases and J dropped 5 bases, with 15 bases sitting between them. The full variable domain, rest sourced from reference TRBV5-4 and TRBJ2-5, is ETGVTQSPTHLIKTRGQQVTLRCSSQSGHNTVSWYQQALGQGPQFIFQYYREEENGRGNFPPRFSGLQFPNYSSELNVNALELDDSALYLCASSIRGRGETQYFGPGTRLLVL.

CDR3 sequence: CASSPQRGTNEKLFF. As DNA, the CDR3 is TGTGCCAGCTCACCACAGCGGGGAACTAATGAAAAACTGTTTTTT. The chain employs TRBV18 and TRBJ1-4; the D is unclear. The CDR3 is 15 residues long. V lost 1 base to trimming and J lost 1 base, with 7 bases between them. Germline assignment: CDR1 KGHSH and CDR2 LQKENI.

V is TRBV28 and J is TRBJ1-3; D possibly corresponds to TRBD1 (5 bases). The CDR3 length is 15 residues. Trimming left V 6 bases short and J 0 bases short, with 12 bases between. Germline values: CDR1 MDHEN, CDR2 SYDVKM. CDR3 loop: CASSLDTFSGNTIYF. CDR3 DNA sequence: TGTGCCAGCAGCCTGGACACCTTCTCTGGAAACACCATATATTTT.

The rearrangement uses TRBV24-1 and TRBJ2-5, with 7 nucleotides matching TRBD1. Germline-derived CDR1 and CDR2 are KGHDR and SFDVKD. V lost 3 bases to trimming and J lost 3 bases; unmatched junction nucleotides: 6. The CDR3 has 15 residues. The CDR3 is CATSDPRGTEETQYF. In nucleotides, the CDR3 is TGTGCCACCAGTGATCCAAGGGGGACAGAAGAGACCCAGTACTTC.

The chain recombines TRBV7-9 with TRBJ2-1, with 9 positions matching TRBD2. The CDR3 totals 16 residues. Unmatched junction bases numbered 6, after V lost 5 bases and J lost 1 base. Germline V lookup: CDR1 SEHNR, CDR2 FQNEAQ (reference sequence). CDR3 sequence (DNA): TGTGCCAGCAGCGAAAAGCGGGAGGTTTCCTACAATGAGCAGTTCTTC. It translates to CASSEKREVSYNEQFF.

V usage is TRBV11-2 and J usage is TRBJ2-1; 10 positions match TRBD1. Germline trimming cut 5 bases from V and 0 bases from J; bases unmatched to any gene: 13. Germline V gene data show CDR1 as SGHAT and CDR2 as FQNNGV. The CDR3 runs 19 residues. CDR3 sequence (DNA): TGTGCCAGCAGCCATAATCCGGGACAGGGGCGGATCTCCTACAATGAGCAGTTCTTC. Residues: CASSHNPGQGRISYNEQFF.

The chain links TRBV20-1 to TRBJ2-7, with TRBD1 as a possible D gene (6 bases). CDR1 DFQATT and CDR2 SNEGSKA come from the germline V gene (reference sequence). Trimming cost V 3 bases and J 10 bases, with 13 bases left between them. The CDR3 length is 11 residues. The CDR3 region is CSARTGRSQYF. CDR3 bases: TGCAGTGCTAGGACAGGTCGCTCTCAGTACTTC.

This clone has just one count. The CDR3 region has the DNA TGCGCCAGCAGCTTGGACAGGGGGTCTCATGGCTACACCTTC. Amino acids: CASSLDRGSHGYTF. The chain recombines TRBV5-1 with TRBJ1-2; 8 bases fit TRBD1. The CDR3 has 14 amino acids. The germline V gene has CDR1 SGHRS and CDR2 YFSETQ. J lost 6 bases, V lost 0 bases, and 4 bases had no gene match.

The genes are TRBV7-2 and TRBJ2-7, with D perhaps TRBD2 (6 bases). CDR1 SGHTA and CDR2 FQGNSA come from the germline V gene. The CDR3 totals 14 residues. V shed 0 bases and J shed 5 bases, with 11 bases lying between them. CDR3: CASSLAGGGHEQYF. CDR3 nucleotide sequence: TGTGCCAGCAGCTTAGCGGGAGGAGGGCACGAGCAGTACTTC.

The chain has TRBV28 and TRBJ2-7; 11 bases are a match to TRBD2. J was trimmed by 3 bases and V by 5 bases; bases with no gene match: 9. This CDR3 has 16 residues. Germline-derived CDR1 and CDR2 are MDHEN and SYDVKM. The CDR3 reads CASSPPGTSGYYEQYF. The CDR3 coding sequence is TGTGCCAGCAGTCCGCCGGGGACTAGCGGTTACTACGAGCAGTACTTC.

This chain connects TRBV2 to TRBJ1-6; D possibly corresponds to TRBD1 (6 bases). The CDR3 totals 17 residues. Trimming left V 2 bases short and J 5 bases short, with 16 bases between. Germline loops: CDR1 SNHLY, CDR2 FYNNEI. The chain's CDR3 is CASSESGQSANNSPLHF. The DNA for the CDR3 is TGTGCCAGCAGTGAATCCGGACAGTCAGCGAATAATTCACCCCTCCACTTT.

The chain employs TRBV7-2 and TRBJ1-5, with TRBD1 as a possible D gene (5 bases). The V and J ends lost 5 bases and 2 bases respectively, with 10 bases between them. Germline values: CDR1 SGHTA, CDR2 FQGNSA. The CDR3 is 14 amino acids. CDR3 in DNA: TGTGCCAGCAGCCGGGACTTGCGCAATCAGCCCCAGCATTTT. This codes for CASSRDLRNQPQHF.

The genes are TRBV25-1 and TRBJ1-2; D possibly corresponds to TRBD1 (6 bases). This CDR3 has 15 residues. Trimming stripped 3 bases from V and 2 bases from J, with 13 bases between. Germline values: CDR1 MGHDK, CDR2 SYGVNS. For the CDR3, the DNA is TGTGCCAGCAGTGACGTTAACAGGGAGAACTATGGCTACACCTTC. Protein: CASSDVNRENYGYTF.

The chain employs TRBV4-3 and TRBJ2-1; D is ambiguous. The CDR3 loop spans 15 amino acids. Per the germline V gene, CDR1 is LGHNA and CDR2 is YSLEER. Trimming stripped 4 bases from V and 3 bases from J, with 13 bases between. CDR3 sequence reads: CASSPVGAFYNEQFF. CDR3 nucleotide sequence: TGCGCCAGCAGCCCTGTGGGCGCGTTCTACAATGAGCAGTTCTTC.